This T cell receptor (beta chain) was documented in a study of shared clonotypes between healthy human individuals. Naive CD45RA+ and memory CD45RA-negative subsets were split from CD4+ cells. Repertoires were generated with immunoSEQ multiplex PCR, while TCRdb's copy carries only in-frame clones and drops some. The sample lists more than 1,200,000 clones, around 98.5% occurring once. The study, taken as a whole, reports: How much donors shared clonotypes was expected to be affected by sequencing depth.

V lost 1 base and J lost 2, with 11 bases in between. Germline V gene sequence: CDR1 SGHTA, CDR2 FQGNSA. This CDR3 region has 15 residues. This clone appeared once. Its target is not known. Sequenced material: naive CD4+ T cells sorted from blood. Subset meaning: CD45RA+ positively selected. The sequence was collected from a man in his thirties or forties in good health. The chain links TRBV7-2 to TRBJ1-2, with D unresolved. CDR3 protein: CASSLVGRRNYGYTF. CDR3 DNA sequence: TGTGCCAGCAGCTTAGTGGGCAGGCGAAACTATGGCTACACCTTC.